The rows below give T cell receptor beta chains drawn from one sample of a study of shared clonotypes between healthy human individuals. TCRdb's copy holds only in-frame clones and misses some; the assay was immunoSEQ multiplex PCR. The table has 2 million to 3 million clones, around nine tenths seen once; the top ten hold roughly 0.15%. Material: naive CD4+ T cells sorted from blood. These receptors originate from a man aged 18-30 years in good health. Each CDR3 is given with its conserved first and last residue. D genes are given only for firm matches. Size is omitted from some rows. Given values are once, few, many or a class for expanded clones.

d_call,v_call,clone_size,j_call,cdr3_aa,cdr3_nt
NA,TRBV28,NA,TRBJ1-2,CASRQSYGYTF,TGTGCCAGCAGGCAGTCCTATGGCTACACCTTC
NA,TRBV5-1,once,TRBJ2-7,CASSSIGGVEQYF,TGCGCCAGCAGCTCGATCGGAGGGGTCGAGCAGTACTTC
NA,TRBV25-1,NA,TRBJ2-2,CASSESPTRVGELFF,TGTGCCAGCAGTGAATCCCCCACCCGGGTTGGGGAGCTGTTTTTT
NA,TRBV18,once,TRBJ2-6,CASSPSPGFSGANVLTF,TGTGCCAGCTCACCCTCCCCGGGGTTCTCTGGGGCCAACGTCCTGACTTTC
NA,TRBV9,NA,TRBJ2-6,CASSARGSGANVLTF,TGTGCCAGCAGCGCCAGGGGTTCTGGGGCCAACGTCCTGACTTTC
NA,TRBV19,NA,TRBJ2-1,CASSTDRGAHNEQFF,TGTGCCAGTAGTACAGACAGAGGGGCGCACAATGAGCAGTTCTTC
TRBD1,TRBV10-1,NA,TRBJ1-4,CASSDPGQGNEKLFF,TGCGCCAGCAGTGACCCGGGACAGGGTAATGAAAAACTGTTTTTT
NA,TRBV6-6,NA,TRBJ2-1,CASTTRTTHNEQFF,TGTGCCAGCACAACCCGGACAACACACAATGAGCAGTTCTTC
NA,TRBV15,NA,TRBJ2-7,CATSTWTGPYEQYF,TGTGCCACCAGCACGTGGACGGGCCCCTACGAGCAGTACTTC
NA,TRBV5-1,NA,TRBJ2-2,CASSDGTLNTGELFF,TGCGCCAGCAGCGACGGGACATTGAACACCGGGGAGCTGTTTTTT
NA,TRBV19,NA,TRBJ1-1,CASKASLMNTEAFF,TGTGCCAGTAAGGCTTCCCTCATGAACACTGAAGCTTTCTTT
TRBD1,TRBV7-2,NA,TRBJ2-7,CASSFGTGSYEQYF,TGTGCCAGCAGCTTTGGGACAGGGTCATACGAGCAGTACTTC
TRBD1,TRBV19,NA,TRBJ1-3,CASSTGGSGNTIYF,TGTGCCAGTAGTACAGGGGGCTCTGGAAACACCATATATTTT
NA,TRBV4-1,NA,TRBJ2-7,CASSQNRDGSSYEQYF,TGCGCCAGCAGTCAAAACCGGGACGGAAGCTCCTACGAGCAGTACTTC
TRBD1,TRBV19,few,TRBJ1-5,CASSSQGQPQHF,TGTGCCAGTAGTTCACAGGGGCAGCCCCAGCATTTT
NA,TRBV4-1,NA,TRBJ1-2,CASSFGGLDYGYTF,TGCGCCAGCAGCTTCGGGGGGCTCGACTATGGCTACACCTTC
NA,TRBV10-2,NA,TRBJ1-4,CASTERGTNEKLFF,TGCGCCAGCACAGAGAGGGGGACTAATGAAAAACTGTTTTTT
NA,TRBV19,once,TRBJ2-1,CASSMANIRSYNEQFF,TGTGCCAGTAGTATGGCTAATATCCGCTCCTACAATGAGCAGTTCTTC
TRBD1,TRBV2,NA,TRBJ1-6,CASSETGRSPLHF,TGTGCCAGCAGTGAGACAGGGAGGTCACCCCTCCACTTT
NA,TRBV11-2,NA,TRBJ2-3,CASSLDYNQLTDTQYF,TGTGCCAGCAGTTTGGACTACAACCAACTCACAGATACGCAGTATTTT
TRBD2,TRBV6-5,NA,TRBJ2-1,CAATTGGPYNEQFF,TGTGCCGCCACCACGGGAGGACCCTACAATGAGCAGTTCTTC
NA,TRBV29-1,NA,TRBJ1-4,CSVTGLMGEKLFF,TGCAGCGTGACGGGCCTGATGGGTGAAAAACTGTTTTTT
TRBD1,TRBV7-2,NA,TRBJ2-1,CASSRDRGSYNEQFF,TGTGCCAGCAGCAGAGACAGGGGATCCTACAATGAGCAGTTCTTC
NA,TRBV27,once,TRBJ1-5,CASSTRGLIPQQPQHF,TGTGCCAGCAGTACGAGAGGCCTGATCCCCCAACAGCCCCAGCATTTT
TRBD1,TRBV2,NA,TRBJ2-2,CASSSGQGPNTGELFF,TGTGCCAGCAGCTCTGGACAGGGACCAAACACCGGGGAGCTGTTTTTT
NA,TRBV5-4,NA,TRBJ2-3,CASSLDRADTQYF,TGTGCCAGCAGCTTGGACAGGGCTGATACGCAGTATTTT
TRBD1,TRBV19,NA,TRBJ1-2,CASSTNGQGGYGYTF,TGTGCCAGTAGTACGAACGGACAGGGAGGATATGGCTACACCTTC
NA,TRBV27,NA,TRBJ2-2,CASTGQENTGELFF,TGTGCCAGTACAGGGCAGGAGAACACCGGGGAGCTGTTTTTT
TRBD2,TRBV7-2,NA,TRBJ2-7,CASSLGDYPLKQYF,TGTGCCAGCAGCTTAGGGGACTACCCCTTAAAGCAGTACTTC
TRBD1,TRBV30,NA,TRBJ2-1,CAWSVPGTAYNEQFF,TGTGCCTGGAGTGTACCCGGGACAGCTTACAATGAGCAGTTCTTC